The next 21 T cell receptor beta chains were all read from a single sample in a study of PD-L1 blockade in urothelial cancer. Produced via immunoSEQ multiplex PCR; TCRdb's table is partial and in-frame only. The top ten clones hold around 8% of a sample with fewer than 40,000 clones, approximately 90% of them seen once. The source was PBMCs, collected around atezolizumab (anti-PD-L1) treatment. The receptors originated from a man in his 70s with urothelial cancer.

The chain links TRBV5-1 to TRBJ2-1; 9 nucleotides match TRBD2. Germline CDR1 and CDR2: SGHRS and YFSETQ. This CDR3 is built from 17 residues. The ends lost 0 bases at V and 7 bases at J; junction bases unmatched: 11. For the CDR3, the DNA is TGCGCCAGCAGCTTGGAGGTTGGCGGGAGGGCGTGGAATGAGCAGTTCTTC. Translating gives CASSLEVGGRAWNEQFF.

This rearrangement joins TRBV13 to TRBJ1-4; 7 bases are a match to TRBD1. V was pared by 5 bases and J by 8 bases, with 14 bases of the junction left unmatched. Germline CDR1 is PRHDT and CDR2 is FYEKMQ (reference sequence). The CDR3 extends over 16 amino acids. CDR3 DNA: TGTGCCAGCAGCCCCCCAAACGATGGCAGGGGGGAAAAACTGTTTTTT. This codes for CASSPPNDGRGEKLFF.

The chain uses TRBV6-5 and TRBJ1-1; the match to TRBD1 covers 9 bases. V was clipped by 2 bases and J by 4 bases; unmatched bases: 5. The CDR3 extends over 15 amino acids. CDR1 is MNHEY, CDR2 SVGAGI, per germline. The CDR3 sequence: CASSYGTGLGTEAFF. The DNA of the CDR3 is TGTGCCAGCAGTTACGGGACAGGGTTGGGCACTGAAGCTTTCTTT.

The chain is built from TRBV15 and TRBJ2-7, with TRBD2 as a possible D gene (6 bases). The CDR3 length is 14 residues. The germline V gene encodes CDR1 LNHNV and CDR2 YYDKDF (reference sequence). V lost 0 bases and J 3 bases, leaving 9 bases between the germline ends. The CDR3: CATSRDPGSYEQYF. CDR3 nucleotide sequence: TGTGCCACCAGCAGAGATCCCGGGAGCTACGAGCAGTACTTC.

The J gene is TRBJ2-2, the V gene TRBV27; unclear D gene. The V gene's germline CDR1 is MNHEY and CDR2 SMNVEV (reference sequence). The CDR3 consists of 12 residues. The V end was cut by 7 bases, the J end by 4 bases, with 7 bases between. The CDR3 region is CASNRGTGELFF. CDR3 bases: TGTGCCAGCAACCGCGGCACCGGGGAGCTGTTTTTT.

The chain employs TRBV5-1 and TRBJ2-1, with D tentatively TRBD2 (6 bases). The CDR3 sequence is 14 residues long. The V end was cut by 0 bases, the J end by 8 bases, with 12 bases between. Germline V gene sequence: CDR1 SGHRS, CDR2 YFSETQ. CDR3 in amino acids: CASSLVAGKDEQFF. The DNA for the CDR3 is TGCGCCAGCAGCTTGGTGGCGGGAAAGGATGAGCAGTTCTTC. The complete variable domain, with remaining parts taken from reference TRBV5-1 and TRBJ2-1, reads KAGVTQTPRYLIKTRGQQVTLSCSPISGHRSVSWYQQTPGQGLQFLFEYFSETQRNKGNFPGRFSGRQFSNSRSEMNVSTLELGDSALYLCASSLVAGKDEQFFGPGTRLTVL.

The chain employs TRBV10-2 and TRBJ2-5; maybe TRBD2 (5 bases). V lost 5 bases and J lost 5, with 18 bases in between. CDR1 is WSHSY, CDR2 SAAADI, per germline. The CDR3 has 15 residues. The CDR3 spells CASSQFRARGETQYF. The DNA for the CDR3 is TGCGCCAGCAGTCAGTTTCGAGCCCGAGGGGAGACCCAGTACTTC.

The rearrangement links TRBV6-5 to TRBJ1-5; 8 bases are a match to TRBD1. CDR1 and CDR2 from the germline V gene are MNHEY and SVGAGI. V gave up 6 bases and J gave up 9 bases; unmatched junction bases: 10. There are 14 residues in the CDR3. The CDR3 reads CASSPQGAVGPQHF. CDR3 DNA: TGTGCCAGCAGCCCGCAGGGGGCTGTGGGGCCCCAGCATTTT.

The chain carries TRBV6-5 and TRBJ2-2; 12 bases map to TRBD2. The V segment lost 2 bases and the J segment 8 bases; nucleotides outside the gene matches: 3. CDR1 is MNHEY, CDR2 SVGAGI, per germline. The CDR3 sequence is 15 residues long. DNA for the CDR3: TGTGCCAGCAGTTACCTAGCGGGAGGGCGGGGGGAGCTGTTTTTT. Encoded protein: CASSYLAGGRGELFF.

In its sample, this clone was seen a few times. This rearrangement joins TRBV7-6 to TRBJ1-1, with 10 bases lining up with TRBD1. The CDR3 runs 15 residues. The V and J ends lost 3 bases and 5 bases, in that order; junction bases with no gene match: 6. The germline V gene encodes CDR1 SGHVS and CDR2 FNYEAQ. DNA of the CDR3: TGTGCCAGCAGCTTTGGGACAGGGGAGGGAACTGAAGCTTTCTTT. Its translation is CASSFGTGEGTEAFF. The entire variable domain, with the rest obtained from reference TRBV7-6 and TRBJ1-1, is as follows: GAGVSQSPRYKVTKRGQDVALRCDPISGHVSLYWYRQALGQGPEFLTYFNYEAQQDKSGLPNDRFSAERPEGSISTLTIQRTEQRDSAMYRCASSFGTGEGTEAFFGQGTRLTVV.

The V call is TRBV6-6, the J call TRBJ2-7, with D uncertain. CDR1 and CDR2 (germline): MNHNY, SVGAGI (reference sequence). This CDR3 has 11 amino acids. The V end lost 6 bases, the J end lost 7 bases, and 10 bases lay between the germline ends. DNA for the CDR3: TGTGCCAGCAGCCCAGGTCGGGAGCAGTACTTC. It yields the protein CASSPGREQYF.

The J gene is TRBJ2-1, the V gene TRBV28; 10 nucleotides match TRBD2. The junction had 8 bases not matched to a gene; V was cut back by 2 bases and J by 10 bases. The CDR3 sequence is 15 residues long. CDR1 is MDHEN and CDR2 is SYDVKM in the germline V gene. CDR3 loop: CASSLRPSGSREQFF. The CDR3 DNA is TGTGCCAGCAGTTTAAGGCCTAGCGGGAGTAGAGAGCAGTTCTTC. Using reference TRBV28 and TRBJ2-1 for the parts outside the CDR3, the full variable domain is DVKVTQSSRYLVKRTGEKVFLECVQDMDHENMFWYRQDPGLGLRLIYFSYDVKMKEKGDIPEGYSVSREKKERFSLILESASTNQTSMYLCASSLRPSGSREQFFGPGTRLTVL.

The chain recombines TRBV6-5 with TRBJ2-7, with D perhaps matching TRBD1 (7 bases). CDR1 and CDR2 from the germline V gene are MNHEY and SVGAGI. This CDR3 comprises 14 residues. V lost 6 bases and J 3 bases, leaving 15 bases between the germline ends. CDR3 residues: CASRPGQGGYEQYF. The CDR3 DNA is TGTGCCAGCAGACCCGGTCAGGGGGGCTACGAGCAGTACTTC.

This chain uses TRBV7-9 with TRBJ2-7, with TRBD2 matching 8 bases. The V segment lost 10 bases and the J segment 5 bases; nucleotides outside the gene matches: 10. The germline V gene encodes CDR1 SEHNR and CDR2 FQNEAQ (reference sequence). The CDR3 totals 13 residues. The CDR3 DNA follows: TGTGCCACCGACCGACTAGCGCTCCACGAGCAGTACTTC. It codes for CATDRLALHEQYF.

The CDR3 region is CASSPSTNTGELFF. The CDR3 DNA reads as TGTGCCAGCAGTCCAAGCACGAACACCGGGGAGCTGTTTTTT. This sequence joins TRBV27 and TRBJ2-2; no reliable D call. The CDR3 sequence is 14 residues long. CDR1 is MNHEY, CDR2 SMNVEV, per germline (reference sequence). Deletions cut 5 bases from V and 0 bases from J, with 7 bases between.

The chain carries TRBV4-1 and TRBJ1-3, with 9 bases fitting TRBD1. The CDR3 consists of 15 residues. CDR1 is MGHRA, CDR2 YSYEKL, per germline. V lost 4 bases and J lost 2; bases outside the gene matches: 3. The CDR3 region has the DNA TGCGCCAGCAGCCTGGGACAGGGAGCTGGAAACACCATATATTTT. Translated: CASSLGQGAGNTIYF.

In this sample, this clone turned up a few times. The gene calls are TRBV6-1 and TRBJ2-1; the match to TRBD2 covers 11 bases. After removal of 8 bases from V and 6 bases from J, the junction contained 9 bases not matched to a gene. This CDR3 comprises 15 residues. The germline V gene encodes CDR1 MNHNS and CDR2 SASEGT. The DNA for the CDR3 is TGTGCCAGCCGCTCGGGGACTAGCGGAAGCAATGAGCAGTTCTTC. Its protein product is CASRSGTSGSNEQFF.

This rearrangement joins TRBV5-4 to TRBJ2-1; 8 bases line up with TRBD2. The CDR3 runs to 15 residues. Trimming removed 2 bases from V and 4 bases from J; junction bases left unmatched: 5. In germline, CDR1 is SGHNT, CDR2 YYREEE (reference sequence). CDR3: CASSLGAGDYNEQFF. CDR3 coding DNA: TGTGCCAGCAGCTTAGGAGCGGGAGATTACAATGAGCAGTTCTTC.

The gene calls are TRBV28 and TRBJ1-5; TRBD1 matches 8 bases. Germline V CDR1 and CDR2: MDHEN, SYDVKM. V lost 0 bases to trimming and J lost 12 bases; unmatched junction nucleotides: 4. The CDR3 sequence is 13 residues long. CDR3 nucleotides: TGTGCCAGCAGTTTATGGACAGGGGAGCGCCAGCATTTT. This codes for CASSLWTGERQHF.

V is TRBV6-1 and J is TRBJ1-1, with TRBD1 matching over 9 bases. Germline CDR1 and CDR2: MNHNS and SASEGT. The CDR3 covers 13 residues. V lost 11 bases to trimming and J lost 0 bases; unmatched junction nucleotides: 4. CDR3 sequence (DNA): TGTGCCGGACGGACAGGGGTGAACACTGAAGCTTTCTTT. The encoded protein is CAGRTGVNTEAFF.

The chain recombines TRBV30 with TRBJ2-7, with TRBD2 matching 9 bases. V shed 3 bases, J shed 1 base, and the junction held 7 bases outside the gene matches. The CDR3 covers 15 residues. In germline, CDR1 is GTSNPN, CDR2 SVGIG (reference sequence). The CDR3 bases are TGTGCCTGGAGAGTTCCCGCGGGAGGGTCCTACGAGCAGTACTTC. Residues: CAWRVPAGGSYEQYF.